This entry lists 23 T cell receptor beta chains sequenced from one sample in a study of T cell repertoires in cytomegalovirus infection. TCRdb reanalysed the reads using MiXCR and keeps one entry per CDR3 protein. The profile shows about 830,000 distinct CDR3 sequences, around a third of them singletons. No antigen has been assigned to these receptors. Specimen: cultured CD8+ T cells from PBMCs, collected from culture after CMV antigen stimulation. All receptors derive from a human donor in good health (CMV status not recorded). Some clones in this sample may be carry-over from other donors' samples.

The chain combines TRBV20-1 with TRBJ1-1, with 7 nucleotides matching TRBD1. CDR1 is DFQATT and CDR2 is SNEGSKA in the germline V gene (reference sequence). Trimming at V came to 6 bases and at J to 2 bases, leaving 9 bases not matched to a gene. The CDR3 has 14 residues. The CDR3 sequence is CSAGSRDSNTEAFF. As DNA, the CDR3 is TGCAGTGCAGGTTCCCGGGACAGCAACACTGAAGCTTTCTTT.

For this clonotype: This may arise from a read error, as a much more abundant clone is one base away. The chain combines TRBV7-9 with TRBJ2-1, with 9 bases identical to TRBD1. CDR3 length equals 19 residues. Per the germline V gene, CDR1 is SEHNR and CDR2 is FQNEAQ (reference sequence). With 3 bases clipped from V and 0 bases from J, the junction kept 12 bases outside the gene matches. The CDR3 region is CASSLCWDRVTISYNEQFF. CDR3 nucleotide sequence: TGTGCCAGCAGCTTGTGTTGGGACAGGGTAACAATCTCCTACAATGAGCAGTTCTTC.

This clonotype was detected ten times or more. The chain uses TRBV7-6 and TRBJ2-7; D is unresolved. V lost 2 bases to trimming and J lost 0 bases, with 11 bases between them. Germline values: CDR1 SGHVS, CDR2 FNYEAQ. The CDR3 is made up of 15 amino acids. CDR3 DNA: TGTGCCAGCAGCTTAACGGCCTCCAGCTCCTACGAGCAGTACTTC. It is translated as CASSLTASSSYEQYF.

This clonotype was counted a few times. The chain joins TRBV19 to TRBJ1-5; D remains unclear. The CDR3 loop spans 15 amino acids. Deletions cut 3 bases from V and 1 base from J, with 10 bases between. Germline V gene lookup returns CDR1 LNHDA and CDR2 SQIVND (reference sequence). The CDR3 DNA reads as TGTGCCAGTAGTATCAGAGGGTTCAGCAATCAGCCCCAGCATTTT. It yields the protein CASSIRGFSNQPQHF.

This clonotype was observed a handful of times. The chain couples TRBV4-3 to TRBJ2-1; the D gene is possibly TRBD2 (5 bases). Germline V lookup: CDR1 LGHNA, CDR2 YSLEER. CDR3 size: 17 residues. V shed 0 bases and J shed 5 bases, with 17 bases lying between them. The CDR3 DNA reads as TGCGCCAGCAGCCAAGACTCCCCGAGGGTAGCCAACAATGAGCAGTTCTTC. Amino acid sequence: CASSQDSPRVANNEQFF.

The V gene is TRBV5-5, the J gene TRBJ2-2; 9 positions agree with TRBD1. The V segment lost 4 bases and the J segment 7 bases; nucleotides outside the gene matches: 11. This CDR3 contains 16 residues. Germline CDR1 is SGHKS and CDR2 is YYEKEE (reference sequence). The CDR3 region has the DNA TGTGCCAGCAGCCTAGGAGCGGGACAGGGTATCGGGGAGCTGTTTTTT. It is translated as CASSLGAGQGIGELFF. Full variable domain (remainder filled in from reference TRBV5-5 and TRBJ2-2): DAGVTQSPTHLIKTRGQQVTLRCSPISGHKSVSWYQQVLGQGPQFIFQYYEKEERGRGNFPDRFSARQFPNYSSELNVNALLLGDSALYLCASSLGAGQGIGELFFGEGSRLTVL.

The rearrangement links TRBV7-2 to TRBJ2-1; TRBD2 matches 12 bases. Trimming at V came to 0 bases and at J to 3 bases, leaving 3 bases not matched to a gene. CDR3 length: 17 amino acids. Germline CDR1 reads SGHTA; CDR2 reads FQGNSA. In nucleotides, the CDR3 is TGTGCCAGCAGCTTAGCGACGACTAGCGGGGGCTACAATGAGCAGTTCTTC. Amino acids: CASSLATTSGGYNEQFF.

This chain links TRBV6-1 with TRBJ1-4; D call uncertain. The CDR3 runs to 14 residues. Germline V gives CDR1 MNHNS, CDR2 SASEGT. V was shortened by 0 bases and J by 14 bases, with 16 bases between the two germline ends. The CDR3 reads CASSEAWAGQVLFF. The CDR3 DNA sequence: TGTGCCAGCAGTGAAGCTTGGGCGGGCCAGGTGCTGTTTTTT.

This clonotype was seen repeatedly, ten times or more. This sequence may be a read error, since a much larger clone differs from it by one base. This rearrangement joins TRBV6-2 or TRBV6-3 to TRBJ1-2; D perhaps matches TRBD1 (6 bases). This CDR3 is built from 13 residues. CDR1 and CDR2 (germline): MNHEY, SVGEGT. Trimming took 2 bases from V and 4 from J, leaving 8 bases between them. The CDR3 DNA sequence: TGTGCCAGCAGTTACGGACAGTCCTATGGCTACACCTTC. Translation: CASSYGQSYGYTF.

This sequence joins TRBV25-1 and TRBJ2-1; 7 bases are a match to TRBD2. Germline V lookup: CDR1 MGHDK, CDR2 SYGVNS. The CDR3 is 23 amino acids. J gave up 2 bases and V 3 bases, and 28 bases lay outside the gene matches. The chain's CDR3 is CASSDSRRASGPVRGDPYNEQFF. The CDR3 DNA is TGTGCCAGCAGTGATTCAAGGAGGGCTAGCGGCCCGGTGCGTGGAGACCCCTACAATGAGCAGTTCTTC.

In regard to this clonotype: This may be a read error, as it is one base from a much larger clone. The chain joins TRBV7-9 to TRBJ2-1; D uncertain. The CDR3 totals 16 residues. V was shortened by 6 bases and J by 0 bases, with 15 bases between the two germline ends. Germline loops: CDR1 SEHNR, CDR2 FQNEAQ (reference sequence). DNA of the CDR3: TGTGCCAGCAGTTCGACTGGCGCCTACTCCTACAATGAGCAGTTCTTC. It specifies CASSSTGAYSYNEQFF. The full variable domain, rest sourced from reference TRBV7-9 and TRBJ2-1, is DTGVSQNPRHKITKRGQNVTFRCDPISEHNRLYWYRQTLGQGPEFLTYFQNEAQLEKSRLLSDRFSAERPKGSFSTLEIQRTEQGDSAMYLCASSSTGAYSYNEQFFGPGTRLTVL.

This clonotype has a handful of counts. The rearrangement uses TRBV10-3 and TRBJ2-1; TRBD1 matches 10 bases. V shed 5 bases, J shed 2 bases, and the junction held 6 bases outside the gene matches. Per germline, CDR1 ENHRY and CDR2 SYGVKD. This CDR3 has 16 residues. The CDR3 sequence is CAISNPGTGAYNEQFF. As DNA, the CDR3 is TGTGCCATCAGTAACCCCGGGACAGGGGCCTACAATGAGCAGTTCTTC.

About this clonotype: A single base separates this from a much larger clone, so it may be a read error. The chain couples TRBV28 to TRBJ1-2; 8 bases agree with TRBD1. There are 15 residues in the CDR3. After removal of 6 bases from V and 3 bases from J, the junction contained 9 bases not matched to a gene. Germline V CDR1 and CDR2: MDHEN, SYDVKM. CDR3 DNA sequence: TGTGCCAGCAGCCAACAGGGGGGACAGGACTATGGCTACACCTTC. Amino acid sequence: CASSQQGGQDYGYTF.

This rearrangement joins TRBV9 to TRBJ2-3, with 8 bases lining up with TRBD2. Germline loops: CDR1 SGDLS, CDR2 YYNGEE. The junction had 6 bases not matched to a gene; V was cut back by 7 bases and J by 2 bases. The CDR3 runs 14 residues. The CDR3 loop is CASAASGYTDTQYF. The CDR3 bases are TGTGCCAGCGCCGCTAGCGGGTACACAGATACGCAGTATTTT.

The rearrangement links TRBV6-1 to TRBJ1-4, with TRBD1 as a possible D gene (6 bases). Germline CDR1 reads MNHNS; CDR2 reads SASEGT. This CDR3 is 18 amino acids long. The V end was cut by 6 bases, the J end by 4 bases, with 24 bases between. The CDR3 sequence: CASSFNLNTGYNNEKLFF. The DNA for the CDR3 is TGTGCCAGCAGCTTTAATCTGAACACAGGGTACAATAATGAAAAACTGTTTTTT.

The chain is built from TRBV27 and TRBJ2-2, with 8 bases matching TRBD1. Trimming removed 5 bases from V and 3 bases from J; junction bases left unmatched: 8. This CDR3 region has 16 residues. Germline V gene data show CDR1 as MNHEY and CDR2 as SMNVEV (reference sequence). CDR3 sequence (DNA): TGTGCCAGCAGTCCCGGACAGGGTTGGGACACCGGGGAGCTGTTTTTT. Amino acids: CASSPGQGWDTGELFF.

The chain has TRBV2 and TRBJ1-4, with 7 bases matching TRBD1. The CDR3 loop spans 13 amino acids. Trimming cost V 8 bases and J 5 bases; bases outside gene matches: 5. The germline gives CDR1 SNHLY, CDR2 FYNNEI. DNA for the CDR3: TGTGCCAGCGAGGACAGGATGAATGAAAAACTGTTTTTT. Its translation is CASEDRMNEKLFF.

The chain combines TRBV11-2 with TRBJ2-3; the D is unclear. Germline CDR1 reads SGHAT; CDR2 reads FQNNGV. This CDR3 has 15 amino acids. Trimming left V 11 bases short and J 0 bases short, with 18 bases between. The CDR3 nucleotides are TGTGCCTACCTACTTGGCCAGAGTAGCACAGATACGCAGTATTTT. Residues: CAYLLGQSSTDTQYF.

At least ten counts were recorded for this clonotype. The genes are TRBV7-6 and TRBJ2-3, with D uncertain. This CDR3 is built from 16 residues. Germline loops: CDR1 SGHVS, CDR2 FNYEAQ. V was pared by 5 bases and J by 0 bases, with 15 bases between. CDR3 DNA: TGTGCCAGCAGCACCCCCACGGACGTTAGCACAGATACGCAGTATTTT. It translates to CASSTPTDVSTDTQYF.

This clonotype was counted only a few times. The V and J genes are TRBV9 and TRBJ2-3; TRBD2 agrees at 11 bases. Germline V gene sequence: CDR1 SGDLS, CDR2 YYNGEE. There are 16 residues in the CDR3. The junction had 6 bases not matched to a gene; V was cut back by 2 bases and J by 4 bases. The CDR3 here is CASSVLAGGPSDTQYF. The CDR3 coding sequence is TGTGCCAGCAGCGTCCTAGCGGGGGGCCCATCAGATACGCAGTATTTT.

This clonotype has more than one count but fewer than ten. The chain couples TRBV27 to TRBJ2-1; the D gene is possibly TRBD2 (6 bases). Trimming cost V 3 bases and J 3 bases, with 18 bases left between them. CDR3 length equals 17 residues. Germline V gives CDR1 MNHEY, CDR2 SMNVEV (reference sequence). The CDR3 region is CASSFLPGVQYYNEQFF. The CDR3 region has the DNA TGTGCCAGCAGTTTTTTACCGGGGGTCCAATACTACAATGAGCAGTTCTTC.

V is TRBV7-2 and J is TRBJ2-1; 7 bases align to TRBD2. Germline V gene data show CDR1 as SGHTA and CDR2 as FQGNSA. The V and J ends lost 6 bases and 2 bases, in that order; junction bases with no gene match: 16. The CDR3 spans 18 residues. CDR3 residues: CASSSLGGGGGAYNEQFF. The CDR3 coding sequence is TGTGCCAGCAGTTCACTTGGGGGGGGGGGGGGGGCCTACAATGAGCAGTTCTTC.

This clonotype was detected only once. The J gene is TRBJ2-3, the V gene TRBV9; tentatively, D is TRBD2 (6 bases). Germline V gene sequence: CDR1 SGDLS, CDR2 YYNGEE. The CDR3 has 17 amino acids. Trimming stripped 0 bases from V and 2 bases from J, with 16 bases between. The CDR3 reads CASSVAAGPGDTDTQYF. In DNA, the CDR3 is TGTGCCAGCAGCGTAGCGGCAGGTCCGGGGGACACAGATACGCAGTATTTT. Variable domain in full (rest from reference TRBV9 and TRBJ2-3): DSGVTQTPKHLITATGQRVTLRCSPRSGDLSVYWYQQSLDQGLQFLIQYYNGEERAKGNILERFSAQQFPDLHSELNLSSLELGDSALYFCASSVAAGPGDTDTQYFGPGTRLTVL.